The rows below give T cell receptor beta chains drawn from one sample of a study of blood T cells in healthy people across ages. TCRdb passed the 5' RACE reads through MiXCR, listing each CDR3 protein once. The data contain about 680,000 distinct CDR3 sequences, around half of them singletons. The sample consisted of blood. These receptors all come from a woman aged 55-70 years in good health. Both conserved end residues are part of each CDR3. A D gene is named only where the DNA matches it firmly. Size tells how often a clone was seen (once, few, many) or the class of an expanded clone, and some rows leave it out.

j_call d_call v_call clone_size cdr3_nt cdr3_aa
TRBJ1-1 . TRBV5-1 . TGCGCCAGCAGCTTGGCGAGGACAGCGGACTGGGACACTGAAGCTTTCTTT CASSLARTADWDTEAFF
TRBJ1-2 . TRBV20-1 . TGCAGTGCTATAGACCATGGCTACACCTTC CSAIDHGYTF
TRBJ2-7 . TRBV20-1 . TGCAGTGCTAGTAAGGGCCTGACCTACGAGCAGTACTTC CSASKGLTYEQYF
TRBJ2-7 . TRBV3-1 few TGTGCCAGCAGCCAAGGAACTATTTCCTACGAGCAGTACTTC CASSQGTISYEQYF
TRBJ1-5 . TRBV7-2 few TGTGCCAGCAGCTTTAGGGGCAATCAGCCCCAGCATTTT CASSFRGNQPQHF
TRBJ1-1 . TRBV21-1 . TGTGCCAGCAGCAAAGTTTGTGCACAGTTGAACACTGAAGCTTTCTTT CASSKVCAQLNTEAFF
TRBJ2-1 . TRBV12-5 once TGTGCTAGTGGTTTGATGGGTGAGCAGTTCTTC CASGLMGEQFF
TRBJ2-5 TRBD2 TRBV5-1 many TGCGCCAGCAGCTTGATGGGACTAGCGGGAGATTACAATGAGCAGTACTTC CASSLMGLAGDYNEQYF
TRBJ2-7 . TRBV7-2 many TGTGCCAGCAGCACCTCCAGGGAAAGCGAGCAGTACTTC CASSTSRESEQYF
TRBJ1-2 . TRBV2 . TGTGCCAGCCGGACAAGGGCCCTTCTGGGCTACACCTTC CASRTRALLGYTF
TRBJ1-6 . TRBV4-1 . TGCGCCAGCAGCCAAGTCCCACCTAGCTCCTATAATTCACCCCTCCACTTT CASSQVPPSSYNSPLHF
TRBJ2-7 . TRBV18 . TGTGCCAGCTCTCCCGGGCAGGGATTGAGCTCCTACAATGAGCAGTACTTC CASSPGQGLSSYNEQYF
TRBJ1-1 TRBD1 TRBV9 . TGTGCCAGCAGCATGGGACAGTACACTGAAGCTTTCTTT CASSMGQYTEAFF
TRBJ1-2 TRBD1 TRBV20-1 . TGCAGTGCTAGACCGGGACAGGGGGCCGGGGGCTACACCTTC CSARPGQGAGGYTF
TRBJ2-5 TRBD2 TRBV20-1 . TGCAGTGCTAAGACTAGCGGGAGGGCCAGGGGCGAGACCCAGTACTTC CSAKTSGRARGETQYF
TRBJ2-1 . TRBV29-1 . TGCAGCGTTGGAGCGGGTTTACTCCCGGGGAATGAGCAGTTCTTC CSVGAGLLPGNEQFF
TRBJ2-7 . TRBV7-2 . TGTGCCAGCAGCCCCCCCCCTCAGGGGTACCGCGAGCAGTACTTC CASSPPPQGYREQYF
TRBJ2-3 . TRBV28 . TGTGCCAGCAGTTTCGGGGTTAAGAGGTCAGATACGCAGTATTTT CASSFGVKRSDTQYF
TRBJ2-1 . TRBV2 . TGTGCCAGCAGTCAAACGGGACTGGCGAGGGAGCAGTTCTTC CASSQTGLAREQFF
TRBJ2-5 . TRBV5-5 . TGTGCCAGCAGCTTGGGACCGAACTCCTACAATGAGCAGTACTTC CASSLGPNSYNEQYF
TRBJ2-2 . TRBV12-5 . TGTGCTAGTGGTTTGGGCCTTAACACCGGGGAGCTGTTTTTT CASGLGLNTGELFF
TRBJ2-3 TRBD2 TRBV5-1 . TGCGCCAGCAGCTTGGGATCTAGCGGGCGTAACACAGATACGCAGTATTTT CASSLGSSGRNTDTQYF
TRBJ1-1 . TRBV29-1 . TGCAGCGTTGATTACTTCTACGGGACTGAAGCTTTCTTT CSVDYFYGTEAFF
TRBJ2-5 TRBD2 TRBV2 . TGTGCCAGCAATCGAGGACTAGCAGGCGTCACCCAGTACTTC CASNRGLAGVTQYF
TRBJ2-1 . TRBV29-1 few TGCAGCGTTGGCGGTACTTACAATGAGCAGTTCTTC CSVGGTYNEQFF
TRBJ2-3 TRBD2 TRBV13 . TGTGCCAGCAGCTCGGGACTAGCGACCCAAAATGAAGATACGCAGTATTTT CASSSGLATQNEDTQYF
TRBJ1-1 . TRBV10-3 few TGTGCCATCAGTGACCCGACCGTGGGGGGCGGCGAAGCTTTCTTT CAISDPTVGGGEAFF
TRBJ1-4 . TRBV11-2 . TGTGCCAGCAGCTTAGAAGAAAAGGGAGCAAATGAAAAACTGTTTTTT CASSLEEKGANEKLFF
TRBJ2-1 TRBD2 TRBV24-1 . TGTGCCACCAGTGGCCCAAGCGGGAGGGCTTACAATGAGCAGTTCTTC CATSGPSGRAYNEQFF
TRBJ2-4 TRBD1 TRBV4-1 few TGCGCCAGCAGCCAACGGACAGGGGGCATGGAAAACATTCAGTACTTC CASSQRTGGMENIQYF
TRBJ1-6 . TRBV10-3 . TGTGCCATCAGTACCCAGGGTGGGGATTCACCCCTCCACTTT CAISTQGGDSPLHF
TRBJ2-1 TRBD1 TRBV20-1 . TGCAGTGCTAGGACAGGGGCACCATACAATGAGCAGTTCTTC CSARTGAPYNEQFF
TRBJ2-5 . TRBV5-1 . TGCGCCAGCAGCTTTCAAGATCTGGAAGAGACCCAGTACTTC CASSFQDLEETQYF
TRBJ2-3 TRBD1 TRBV4-3 . TGCGCCAGCAGCCAAGCCCCTTACAGGGGTATCCGGGACGCGGTCACAGATACGCAGTATTTT CASSQAPYRGIRDAVTDTQYF
TRBJ2-3 . TRBV24-1 . TGTGCCACCAGTGACGAGCGGGCGCCCACAGATACGCAGTATTTT CATSDERAPTDTQYF
TRBJ2-1 TRBD1 TRBV5-1 few TGCGCCAGCAGTTCCGGACAGGGTGTGAATGAGCAGTTCTTC CASSSGQGVNEQFF
TRBJ2-5 . TRBV15 . TGTGCCACCAGCAGATCTGAAGAGACCCAGTACTTC CATSRSEETQYF
TRBJ2-5 TRBD2 TRBV5-1 . TGCGCCAGCAGCTCCCGGACGGGAGGAGAAGAGACCCAGTACTTC CASSSRTGGEETQYF
TRBJ1-1 . TRBV29-1 . TGCAGCGTTGAACTAGATGTAGCTTTCTTT CSVELDVAFF
TRBJ1-2 TRBD1 TRBV3-1 once TGTGCCAGCAGCCAATTAGGGGGCTGGGGCTACACCTTC CASSQLGGWGYTF
TRBJ2-7 . TRBV20-1 many TGCAGTGCATTTGCCAGGACCTCCTACGAGCAGTACTTC CSAFARTSYEQYF
TRBJ2-6 . TRBV28 . TGTGCCAGCAGTTTTATGGGAAGAGGGGCCAACGTCCTGACTTTC CASSFMGRGANVLTF